One and the same sample provided the 32 T cell receptor beta chains below, sequenced in a study of blood T cell repertoires in COVID-19. Profiling relied on immunoSEQ multiplex PCR, and the TCRdb table lists in-frame clones only, not all of them. The sample includes over 100,000 clones, 80% to 90% seen only once; the top ten take about 9.4%. What was sequenced was peripheral blood. These TCRs come from a human donor in a cohort sampled during active COVID-19.

The chain combines TRBV5-1 with TRBJ2-1; the match to TRBD2 covers 9 bases. The CDR3 covers 18 residues. The trim removed 0 bases at V and 5 bases at J, leaving 12 bases unmatched. Germline loops: CDR1 SGHRS, CDR2 YFSETQ. The CDR3 nucleotides are TGCGCCAGCAGCTTGGTTCCAGCGGGGGGACTAAACAACAATGAGCAGTTCTTC. The encoded protein is CASSLVPAGGLNNNEQFF.

The rearrangement uses TRBV5-1 and TRBJ2-7, with 11 bases fitting TRBD2. The J segment lost 2 bases and the V segment lost 3 bases, leaving 4 bases of the junction unmatched. CDR1 and CDR2 from the germline V gene are SGHRS and YFSETQ. The CDR3 consists of 15 residues. The CDR3 protein is CASSSPSGGTYEQYF. The CDR3 DNA reads as TGCGCCAGCAGCTCTCCTAGCGGGGGGACCTACGAGCAGTACTTC.

This clone was found a few times. The rearrangement links TRBV4-1 to TRBJ2-3; TRBD2 matches 7 bases. Germline V gives CDR1 MGHRA, CDR2 YSYEKL. J was trimmed by 7 bases and V by 4 bases; bases with no gene match: 17. This CDR3 is built from 17 residues. The CDR3 sequence is CASSRWIGGGSNYTQYF. The CDR3 bases are TGCGCCAGCAGCCGATGGATCGGCGGGGGATCCAATTATACGCAGTATTTT.

This chain uses TRBV4-1 with TRBJ1-2; D is possibly TRBD1 (6 bases). This CDR3 contains 15 residues. The germline gives CDR1 MGHRA, CDR2 YSYEKL. V shed 1 base and J shed 1 base, with 10 bases lying between them. CDR3 loop: CASSQARGGNYGYTF. The DNA of the CDR3 is TGCGCCAGCAGCCAAGCCAGGGGTGGTAACTATGGCTACACCTTC.

This clone was detected only once. The gene calls are TRBV18 and TRBJ2-3; D not resolved. Trimming left V 3 bases short and J 2 bases short, with 6 bases between. The CDR3 spans 13 residues. In germline, CDR1 is KGHSH, CDR2 LQKENI. The CDR3 reads CASSPRNTDTQYF. The CDR3 region has the DNA TGTGCCAGCTCACCGCGGAACACAGATACGCAGTATTTT. The full variable domain, its missing parts supplied by reference TRBV18 and TRBJ2-3, is NAGVMQNPRHLVRRRGQEARLRCSPMKGHSHVYWYRQLPEEGLKFMVYLQKENIIDESGMPKERFSAEFPKEGPSILRIQQVVRGDSAAYFCASSPRNTDTQYFGPGTRLTVL.

The chain carries TRBV5-5 and TRBJ1-1, with a tentative D call TRBD1 (6 bases). The CDR3 consists of 15 residues. CDR1 and CDR2 from the germline V gene are SGHKS and YYEKEE (reference sequence). The V end was cut by 1 base, the J end by 4 bases, with 14 bases between. The CDR3 DNA reads TGTGCCAGCAGCTTGTCAGGGGCGATGGGCACTGAAGCTTTCTTT. Protein sequence: CASSLSGAMGTEAFF.

This chain links TRBV28 with TRBJ1-1; 9 bases map to TRBD1. CDR3 length: 13 amino acids. The germline gives CDR1 MDHEN, CDR2 SYDVKM. The J segment lost 11 bases and the V segment lost 4 bases, leaving 8 bases of the junction unmatched. The CDR3 coding sequence is TGTGCCAGCAGTTATGAACGGGACAGGGTTGCTTTCTTT. It translates to CASSYERDRVAFF.

The V and J genes are TRBV6-6 and TRBJ1-2, with a tentative D call TRBD1 (5 bases). The CDR3 totals 16 residues. Trimming cost V 6 bases and J 5 bases, with 22 bases left between them. Per germline, CDR1 MNHNY and CDR2 SVGAGI (reference sequence). In nucleotides, the CDR3 is TGTGCCAGCAGACCCCCGGGGGGTGGGCTTAGGTATGGCTACACCTTC. It translates to CASRPPGGGLRYGYTF.

The chain is built from TRBV18 and TRBJ2-4; 10 nucleotides match TRBD2. J gave up 6 bases and V 0 bases, and 5 bases lay outside the gene matches. Germline values: CDR1 KGHSH, CDR2 LQKENI. The CDR3 runs to 16 residues. The CDR3 nucleotides are TGTGCCAGCTCACCACCTAGCGGGGGGCAGCGAAACATTCAGTACTTC. Protein: CASSPPSGGQRNIQYF.

The chain is built from TRBV6-5 and TRBJ2-5; TRBD1 matches at 7 bases. Germline V gene lookup returns CDR1 MNHEY and CDR2 SVGAGI. This CDR3 comprises 12 residues. With 9 bases clipped from V and 5 bases from J, the junction kept 6 bases outside the gene matches. The CDR3 nucleotides read TGTGCCAGTCGACAGGGAATGGAGACCCAGTACTTC. This sequence encodes CASRQGMETQYF.

The chain carries TRBV27 and TRBJ2-1, with 7 positions matching TRBD1. The V and J ends lost 8 bases and 10 bases, in that order; junction bases with no gene match: 11. Germline V gene data show CDR1 as MNHEY and CDR2 as SMNVEV (reference sequence). The CDR3 runs 13 residues. DNA of the CDR3: TGTGCCAGCCGGGGCCGACAGGGCGGCGAGCAGTTCTTC. This gives the protein CASRGRQGGEQFF.

The chain's CDR3 is CASSYRAGGVIMNTEAFF. For the CDR3, the DNA is TGCGCCAGCAGCTATAGGGCAGGGGGAGTTATAATGAACACTGAAGCTTTCTTT. V usage is TRBV5-1 and J usage is TRBJ1-1; 7 bases align to TRBD1. The CDR3 covers 18 residues. Germline V gene sequence: CDR1 SGHRS, CDR2 YFSETQ. Trimming took 3 bases from V and 0 from J; bases not matched to a gene: 14.

The J gene is TRBJ1-2, the V gene TRBV3-1 (or the pseudogene TRBV3-2); 8 positions agree with TRBD1. The CDR3 spans 13 residues. Germline loops: CDR1 LGHDT, CDR2 YNNKEL (reference sequence). Trimming at V came to 4 bases and at J to 8 bases, leaving 6 bases not matched to a gene. CDR3 in amino acids: CASSLGQGGGYTF. CDR3 DNA sequence: TGTGCCAGCAGCCTCGGACAGGGAGGGGGCTACACCTTC.

The rearrangement uses TRBV6-5 and TRBJ1-1; the match to TRBD1 covers 7 bases. J was trimmed by 1 base and V by 6 bases; bases with no gene match: 8. CDR1 is MNHEY and CDR2 is SVGAGI in the germline V gene. The CDR3 has 15 amino acids. The CDR3 region is CASRKQGSQNTEAFF. CDR3 DNA: TGTGCCAGCAGGAAACAGGGGAGTCAGAACACTGAAGCTTTCTTT.

In DNA, the CDR3 is TGTGCCAGCAGCTTAGATCATTCTCCCGGACTAGCGACCAATGAGCAGTTCTTC. Translating it yields CASSLDHSPGLATNEQFF. V usage is TRBV11-3 and J usage is TRBJ2-1, with 9 bases that match TRBD2. Trimming took 0 bases from V and 6 from J; bases not matched to a gene: 12. In germline, CDR1 is SGHNT, CDR2 YENEEA. The CDR3 is made up of 18 amino acids.

There are many counts of this clone. This sample also contains other DNA sequences that code for the same CDR3. V gene TRBV5-1 combines with J gene TRBJ2-1, with 11 positions matching TRBD2. CDR1 SGHRS and CDR2 YFSETQ come from the germline V gene. The V segment lost 1 base and the J segment 0 bases; nucleotides outside the gene matches: 0. The CDR3 totals 16 residues. CDR3 region: CASSLTSGSSYNEQFF. In nucleotides, the CDR3 is TGCGCCAGCAGCTTGACTAGCGGGAGCTCCTACAATGAGCAGTTCTTC.

This chain connects TRBV6-2 or TRBV6-3 to TRBJ2-7; the D gene is possibly TRBD2 (7 bases). V was trimmed by 6 bases and J by 2 bases, leaving 11 bases between them. Germline values: CDR1 MNHEY, CDR2 SVGEGT. This CDR3 contains 13 residues. The CDR3 protein is CASSFGGPYEQYF. The CDR3 DNA sequence: TGTGCCAGCAGCTTCGGGGGGCCCTACGAGCAGTACTTC.

The chain employs TRBV5-1 and TRBJ1-2; D is ambiguous. In germline, CDR1 is SGHRS, CDR2 YFSETQ. The germline V and J ends were trimmed by 2 bases and 2 bases, with 7 bases remaining between them. This CDR3 is 13 amino acids long. The DNA of the CDR3 is TGCGCCAGCAGCTTAAGACAAAACTATGGCTACACCTTC. It is translated as CASSLRQNYGYTF. The full variable domain, rest sourced from reference TRBV5-1 and TRBJ1-2, is KAGVTQTPRYLIKTRGQQVTLSCSPISGHRSVSWYQQTPGQGLQFLFEYFSETQRNKGNFPGRFSGRQFSNSRSEMNVSTLELGDSALYLCASSLRQNYGYTFGSGTRLTVV.

The gene calls are TRBV6-5 and TRBJ1-4, with a possible D match to TRBD1 (6 bases). The CDR3 totals 13 residues. V was trimmed by 6 bases and J by 3 bases, leaving 8 bases between them. Germline V gene lookup returns CDR1 MNHEY and CDR2 SVGAGI. CDR3 in amino acids: CASRWTANEKLFF. As DNA, the CDR3 is TGTGCCAGCAGATGGACAGCTAATGAAAAACTGTTTTTT.

The rearrangement uses TRBV13 and TRBJ1-4, with 7 bases identical to TRBD1. V trimming: 5 bases; J trimming: 4 bases; junction bases outside the gene matches: 4. Germline CDR1 PRHDT, CDR2 FYEKMQ (reference sequence). The CDR3 is made up of 14 amino acids. CDR3 residues: CASSEQGNNEKLFF. CDR3 DNA: TGTGCCAGCAGCGAACAGGGGAATAATGAAAAACTGTTTTTT.

This clone was detected only once. The rearrangement uses TRBV9 and TRBJ2-4, with 10 bases that match TRBD1. V shed 4 bases and J 2 bases; nucleotides not matched to a gene: 6. This CDR3 is built from 16 residues. CDR1 is SGDLS and CDR2 is YYNGEE in the germline V gene. CDR3 DNA sequence: TGTGCCAGCAGCACGACAGGGGGCGCATCCAAAAACATTCAGTACTTC. Translating gives CASSTTGGASKNIQYF.

The chain couples TRBV5-1 to TRBJ2-7; 9 bases line up with TRBD1. CDR3 size: 15 residues. The junction had 9 bases not matched to a gene; V was cut back by 5 bases and J by 3 bases. Germline V CDR1 and CDR2: SGHRS, YFSETQ. CDR3 amino acids: CASSVSGQGNYEQYF. The CDR3 nucleotides read TGCGCCAGCAGTGTCTCGGGACAGGGCAACTACGAGCAGTACTTC. The full variable domain, its missing parts supplied by reference TRBV5-1 and TRBJ2-7, is KAGVTQTPRYLIKTRGQQVTLSCSPISGHRSVSWYQQTPGQGLQFLFEYFSETQRNKGNFPGRFSGRQFSNSRSEMNVSTLELGDSALYLCASSVSGQGNYEQYFGPGTRLTVT.

The chain joins TRBV6-2 or TRBV6-3 to TRBJ2-7; D may be TRBD2 (6 bases). Deletions cut 2 bases from V and 6 bases from J, with 23 bases between. CDR1 and CDR2 from the germline V gene are MNHEY and SVGEGT. The CDR3 spans 17 residues. The DNA for the CDR3 is TGTGCCAGCAGTTACACGCCGGAGAGAGCGGGCCCCTCCGAGCAGTACTTC. Its translation: CASSYTPERAGPSEQYF.

The genes are TRBV10-3 and TRBJ1-1, with D unclear. Trimming took off 6 bases at V and 4 bases at J, with 12 bases between the two ends. CDR3 length equals 13 residues. Germline V lookup: CDR1 ENHRY, CDR2 SYGVKD. The CDR3 protein is CAIRQEVPTEAFF. CDR3 nucleotide sequence: TGTGCCATCAGGCAGGAGGTGCCCACTGAAGCTTTCTTT.

The CDR3 loop is CASSLVASGSDEQFF. DNA of the CDR3: TGTGCCAGCAGCTTAGTCGCTAGCGGGAGTGATGAGCAGTTCTTC. The chain carries TRBV7-9 and TRBJ2-1; 10 positions agree with TRBD2. V was clipped by 1 base and J by 8 bases; unmatched bases: 5. The CDR3 contains 15 residues. The germline V gene has CDR1 SEHNR and CDR2 FQNEAQ (reference sequence).

Note on this clone: The same CDR3 also results from other DNA sequences found in this sample. The rearrangement links TRBV6-5 to TRBJ1-2; 10 bases match TRBD1. Trimming at V came to 7 bases and at J to 4 bases, leaving 6 bases not matched to a gene. CDR3 size: 14 residues. Germline V gene data show CDR1 as MNHEY and CDR2 as SVGAGI. The CDR3 is CASTPGTGVYGYTF. CDR3 DNA: TGTGCCAGCACTCCCGGGACAGGGGTCTATGGCTACACCTTC.

CDR3 nucleotides: TGTGCCAGCAGCCGGGACAGGACATCCTACAATGAGCAGTTCTTC. It encodes CASSRDRTSYNEQFF. V usage is TRBV7-9 and J usage is TRBJ2-1, with 8 bases that match TRBD1. Germline V CDR1 and CDR2: SEHNR, FQNEAQ (reference sequence). CDR3 size: 15 residues. V shed 5 bases and J 1 base; nucleotides not matched to a gene: 4.

This clone was recorded only once. The chain uses TRBV6-1 and TRBJ1-1; 8 nucleotides agree with TRBD1. V lost 0 bases and J lost 5; bases outside the gene matches: 5. The CDR3 consists of 15 residues. Per germline, CDR1 MNHNS and CDR2 SASEGT. The CDR3 DNA is TGTGCCAGCAGTGAAGCTACAGGGGGGGTGACTGAAGCTTTCTTT. This gives the protein CASSEATGGVTEAFF.

The rearrangement joins TRBV19 to TRBJ2-2; tentatively, D is TRBD2 (7 bases). The V and J ends lost 7 bases and 1 base respectively, with 19 bases between them. Germline CDR1 is LNHDA and CDR2 is SQIVND (reference sequence). CDR3 length: 17 amino acids. The CDR3 DNA reads as TGTGCCAGTAAGCGTGTCGTCGGGGGGCGGAACACCGGGGAGCTGTTTTTT. Its translation: CASKRVVGGRNTGELFF.

The table lists this clone with a count of one. The chain carries TRBV11-3 and TRBJ1-1; TRBD1 is a possible D gene (6 bases). The CDR3 covers 16 residues. Germline CDR1 is SGHNT and CDR2 is YENEEA. Trimming removed 6 bases from V and 5 bases from J, with 22 bases in between. The CDR3 sequence is CASRRLRGRIGTEAFF. In DNA form, the CDR3 reads TGTGCCAGCAGGCGGCTCAGGGGAAGGATCGGGACTGAAGCTTTCTTT.

This chain connects TRBV11-3 to TRBJ2-7; 8 bases line up with TRBD2. This CDR3 spans 14 amino acids. Germline V gene data show CDR1 as SGHNT and CDR2 as YENEEA. J gave up 4 bases and V 1 base, and 3 bases lay outside the gene matches. This CDR3 is CASSLAGGRYEQYF. CDR3 in DNA: TGTGCCAGCAGCTTAGCGGGGGGGCGGTACGAGCAGTACTTC.

J is TRBJ1-1 and V is TRBV5-6; the match to TRBD1 covers 10 bases. The ends lost 7 bases at V and 4 bases at J; junction bases unmatched: 7. The CDR3 has 14 amino acids. The germline V gene encodes CDR1 SGHDT and CDR2 YYEEEE. CDR3 protein: CASRDRGGGTEAFF. CDR3 DNA: TGTGCCAGCCGGGACAGGGGTGGGGGCACTGAAGCTTTCTTT.